One and the same sample provided the 21 T cell receptor beta chains below, sequenced in a study of graft-versus-host responses after intestinal transplantation. TCRdb keeps only in-frame clones here, not all; method: immunoSEQ multiplex PCR. This sample has some 130,000 clones, with around nine tenths found just once. Their antigen targets remain unknown. The sample consisted of unstimulated CD4+ T cells sorted from spleen or lymph node cells, taken before intestinal transplant. The source of these receptors is a human donor who received an intestinal transplant.

V gene TRBV9 combines with J gene TRBJ2-5; D ambiguous. Germline V gene lookup returns CDR1 SGDLS and CDR2 YYNGEE. Between the trimmed V and J ends, which lost 1 base and 0 bases, there was a span of 4 bases. The CDR3 covers 13 residues. The CDR3 bases are TGTGCCAGCAGCGTATGGGACCAAGAGACCCAGTACTTC. Translated, it gives CASSVWDQETQYF.

Comment on this clone: One end of the junction varies from germline; a read error may be responsible. J is TRBJ2-7 and V is TRBV6-5, with D possibly being TRBD1 or TRBD2 (5 bases each). Germline V gene lookup returns CDR1 MNHEY and CDR2 SVGAGI. The CDR3 is 13 residues long. The CDR3 bases are TGTGCCTGCAGGTACGGGACGGCCTACGAGCAGTACTTC. It encodes CACRYGTAYEQYF.

The chain recombines TRBV7-6 with TRBJ1-1; maybe TRBD1 (5 bases). The CDR3 is 15 amino acids. Trimming cost V 1 base and J 1 base, with 10 bases left between them. Germline V CDR1 and CDR2: SGHVS, FNYEAQ. The CDR3 region has the DNA TGTGCCAGCAGCTTAGTAGGGACCGCGAACACTGAAGCTTTCTTT. Translated, it gives CASSLVGTANTEAFF.

V and J are TRBV2 and TRBJ1-2; possibly TRBD1 for D (5 bases). The ends were cut back, 7 bases at V and 4 bases at J, with 31 bases in the middle. Germline V lookup: CDR1 SNHLY, CDR2 FYNNEI. The CDR3 extends over 19 amino acids. The CDR3 nucleotides read TGTGCCAGCACCCGGAGGGGACGAGGCCAACCCACCCGGATCTATGGCTACACCTTC. Amino acids: CASTRRGRGQPTRIYGYTF.

This clone was observed once. The chain joins TRBV5-4 to TRBJ1-2; D may be TRBD1 (6 bases). Germline V lookup: CDR1 SGHNT, CDR2 YYREEE (reference sequence). The CDR3 runs to 13 residues. The V end was cut by 7 bases, the J end by 6 bases, with 16 bases between. CDR3 nucleotide sequence: TGTGCCAGCTCAAGCTTCGGGACAAATGGCTACACCTTC. Protein: CASSSFGTNGYTF.

This sequence joins TRBV19 and TRBJ2-5; D gene ambiguous. Trimming removed 5 bases at V and 2 bases at J, with 12 bases between. Germline V gene data show CDR1 as LNHDA and CDR2 as SQIVND (reference sequence). This CDR3 has 14 residues. CDR3 sequence reads: CASSSGRSQETQYF. CDR3 sequence (DNA): TGTGCCAGTAGTTCCGGGCGATCGCAAGAGACCCAGTACTTC.

This chain links TRBV25-1 with TRBJ1-2; no definite D call. The CDR3 runs 13 residues. Germline V gene data show CDR1 as MGHDK and CDR2 as SYGVNS. V was pared by 3 bases and J by 6 bases, with 11 bases between. The CDR3 sequence is CASSDSRGDGYTF. CDR3 nucleotides: TGTGCCAGCAGTGATTCACGCGGGGATGGCTACACCTTC.

The genes are TRBV6-6 and TRBJ2-7; D not resolved. The CDR3 sequence is 11 residues long. CDR1 is MNHNY and CDR2 is SVGAGI in the germline V gene (reference sequence). V lost 7 bases to trimming and J lost 1 base, with 5 bases between them. The CDR3 sequence is CASKSSYEQYF. The CDR3 coding sequence is TGTGCCAGCAAAAGTTCCTACGAGCAGTACTTC.

The chain uses TRBV7-9 and TRBJ1-4; D is undetermined. CDR1 and CDR2 from the germline V gene are SEHNR and FQNEAQ (reference sequence). The CDR3 spans 13 residues. Trimming stripped 2 bases from V and 7 bases from J, with 8 bases between. The CDR3 DNA is TGTGCCAGCAGCTTAACGGCCCTTGAAAAACTGTTTTTT. Translated: CASSLTALEKLFF.

The V gene is TRBV10-3, the J gene TRBJ1-5, with 8 bases that match TRBD1. With 10 bases clipped from V and 3 bases from J, the junction kept 8 bases outside the gene matches. Germline V gives CDR1 ENHRY, CDR2 SYGVKD. There are 14 residues in the CDR3. DNA of the CDR3: TGTGCCAGCCGGGGACAGGAGCCCAATCAGCCCCAGCATTTT. As protein: CASRGQEPNQPQHF.

This chain joins TRBV14 and TRBJ1-2, with unresolved D. The germline V gene encodes CDR1 SGHDN and CDR2 FVKESK. The CDR3 consists of 15 residues. V was pared by 4 bases and J by 5 bases, with 17 bases between. This CDR3 reads CASSPNLGKWYGYTF. CDR3 sequence (DNA): TGTGCCAGCAGCCCTAACCTAGGGAAATGGTATGGCTACACCTTC.

V is TRBV11-3 and J is TRBJ2-7, with a tentative D call TRBD1 (6 bases). With 3 bases removed from V and 5 bases from J, the gap between germline ends came to 11 bases. CDR1 is SGHNT and CDR2 is YENEEA in the germline V gene. CDR3 length: 13 residues. The CDR3 bases are TGTGCCAGCAGCTTCAACAGGGTACACGAGCAGTACTTC. This gives the protein CASSFNRVHEQYF.

The chain employs TRBV4-1 and TRBJ1-1; D remains unclear. CDR1 and CDR2 (germline): MGHRA, YSYEKL. The CDR3 spans 13 residues. The germline V and J ends were trimmed by 5 bases and 3 bases, with 10 bases remaining between them. CDR3 residues: CASSSVSYTEAFF. In nucleotides, the CDR3 is TGCGCCAGCAGCTCCGTTAGCTACACTGAAGCTTTCTTT.

The rearrangement uses TRBV7-2 and TRBJ2-5; 13 positions agree with TRBD2. This CDR3 is built from 16 residues. The V gene's germline CDR1 is SGHTA and CDR2 FQGNSA. With V trimmed by 4 bases and J by 7 bases, 9 bases remained unmatched. The CDR3 coding sequence is TGTGCCAGCAGCTCCAGACTAGCGGGGGGTAAAGGGACCCAGTACTTC. This gives the protein CASSSRLAGGKGTQYF.

The chain employs TRBV5-1 and TRBJ1-1, with 7 bases matching TRBD1. There are 13 residues in the CDR3. Germline V gene lookup returns CDR1 SGHRS and CDR2 YFSETQ. V trimming: 1 base; J trimming: 8 bases; junction bases outside the gene matches: 5. The CDR3 spells CASSLQGGEEAFF. For the CDR3, the DNA is TGCGCCAGCAGCTTGCAGGGGGGGGAAGAAGCTTTCTTT.

This sequence joins TRBV5-1 and TRBJ1-2; 10 bases agree with TRBD1. Germline assignment: CDR1 SGHRS and CDR2 YFSETQ. V dropped 0 bases and J dropped 3; count of bases not matched to a gene: 2. The length of the CDR3 is 15 residues. In DNA, the CDR3 is TGCGCCAGCAGCTTGGAGGGGACAGGGGACTATGGCTACACCTTC. Protein sequence: CASSLEGTGDYGYTF. Looking up the rest from reference TRBV5-1 and TRBJ1-2 gives the full variable domain: KAGVTQTPRYLIKTRGQQVTLSCSPISGHRSVSWYQQTPGQGLQFLFEYFSETQRNKGNFPGRFSGRQFSNSRSEMNVSTLELGDSALYLCASSLEGTGDYGYTFGSGTRLTVV.

The chain couples TRBV9 to TRBJ1-1, with unresolved D. V gave up 1 base and J gave up 2 bases, with 6 bases separating them. Germline V lookup: CDR1 SGDLS, CDR2 YYNGEE. The CDR3 covers 13 residues. The chain's CDR3 is CASSVFDNTEAFF. The CDR3 nucleotides read TGTGCCAGCAGCGTATTTGATAACACTGAAGCTTTCTTT.

The chain is built from TRBV2 and TRBJ2-3; 7 nucleotides align to TRBD1. CDR1 is SNHLY and CDR2 is FYNNEI in the germline V gene. The CDR3 loop spans 14 amino acids. V dropped 8 bases and J dropped 7; count of bases not matched to a gene: 12. Here the CDR3 reads CASAGKGGVHTQYF. DNA for the CDR3: TGTGCCAGCGCTGGGAAAGGGGGCGTTCATACGCAGTATTTT.

V gene TRBV5-1 combines with J gene TRBJ2-7; maybe TRBD2 (5 bases). V gave up 0 bases and J gave up 7 bases, with 14 bases separating them. The CDR3 runs 14 residues. In germline, CDR1 is SGHRS, CDR2 YFSETQ. CDR3 nucleotides: TGCGCCAGCAGCTTGGGTCTAGCCGGCTGGGAGCAGTACTTC. Its translation: CASSLGLAGWEQYF.

The rearrangement joins TRBV20-1 to TRBJ2-4, with no clear D. The CDR3 has 11 residues. In germline, CDR1 is DFQATT, CDR2 SNEGSKA (reference sequence). V was pared by 6 bases and J by 8 bases, with 11 bases between. This CDR3 is CSASRRDIQYF. Written as DNA, the CDR3 is TGCAGTGCCTCGAGAAGGGACATTCAGTACTTC.

This chain uses TRBV2 with TRBJ1-2; D call uncertain. Germline V CDR1 and CDR2: SNHLY, FYNNEI. CDR3 length: 13 residues. V lost 4 bases and J lost 8, with 14 bases in between. The CDR3 loop is CASSGERALGYTF. CDR3 bases: TGTGCCAGCAGTGGAGAACGGGCCCTGGGCTACACCTTC.